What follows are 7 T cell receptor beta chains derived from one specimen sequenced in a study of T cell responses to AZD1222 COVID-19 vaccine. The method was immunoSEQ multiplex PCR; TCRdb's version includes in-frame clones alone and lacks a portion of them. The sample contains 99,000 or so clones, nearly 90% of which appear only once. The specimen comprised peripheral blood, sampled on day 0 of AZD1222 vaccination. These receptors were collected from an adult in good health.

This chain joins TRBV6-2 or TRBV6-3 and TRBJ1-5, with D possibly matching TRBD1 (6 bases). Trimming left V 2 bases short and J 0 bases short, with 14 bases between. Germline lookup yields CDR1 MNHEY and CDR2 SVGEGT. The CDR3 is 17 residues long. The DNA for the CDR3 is TGTGCCAGCAGTTACGGGGGCAGCCAGTATAGCAATCAGCCCCAGCATTTT. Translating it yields CASSYGGSQYSNQPQHF.

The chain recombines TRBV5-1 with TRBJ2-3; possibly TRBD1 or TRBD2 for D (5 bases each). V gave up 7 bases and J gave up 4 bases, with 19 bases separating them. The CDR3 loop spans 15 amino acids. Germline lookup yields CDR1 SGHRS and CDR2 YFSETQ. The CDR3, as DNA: TGCGCCAGCTCCTCGGACACCGGGACGGCAGATACGCAGTATTTT. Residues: CASSSDTGTADTQYF.

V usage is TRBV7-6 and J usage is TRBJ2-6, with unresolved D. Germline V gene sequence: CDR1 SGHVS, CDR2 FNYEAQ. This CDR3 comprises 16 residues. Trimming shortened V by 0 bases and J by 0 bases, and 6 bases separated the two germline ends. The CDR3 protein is CASSLAGTSGANVLTF. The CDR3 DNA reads TGTGCCAGCAGCTTAGCTGGCACCTCTGGGGCCAACGTCCTGACTTTC. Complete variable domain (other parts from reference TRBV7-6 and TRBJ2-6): GAGVSQSPRYKVTKRGQDVALRCDPISGHVSLYWYRQALGQGPEFLTYFNYEAQQDKSGLPNDRFSAERPEGSISTLTIQRTEQRDSAMYRCASSLAGTSGANVLTFGAGSRLTVL.

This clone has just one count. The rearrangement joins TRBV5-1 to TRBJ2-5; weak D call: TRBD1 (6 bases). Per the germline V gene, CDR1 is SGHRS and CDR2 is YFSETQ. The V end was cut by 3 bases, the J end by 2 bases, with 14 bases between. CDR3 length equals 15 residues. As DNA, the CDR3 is TGCGCCAGCAGCTCATCCGGGACACTACAAGAGACCCAGTACTTC. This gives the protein CASSSSGTLQETQYF.

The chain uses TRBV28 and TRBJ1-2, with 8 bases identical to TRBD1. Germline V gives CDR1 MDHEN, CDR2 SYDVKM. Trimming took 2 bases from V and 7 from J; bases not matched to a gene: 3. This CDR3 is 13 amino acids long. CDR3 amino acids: CASSLPGGSGYTF. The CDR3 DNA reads TGTGCCAGCAGTTTACCAGGGGGCAGTGGCTACACCTTC.

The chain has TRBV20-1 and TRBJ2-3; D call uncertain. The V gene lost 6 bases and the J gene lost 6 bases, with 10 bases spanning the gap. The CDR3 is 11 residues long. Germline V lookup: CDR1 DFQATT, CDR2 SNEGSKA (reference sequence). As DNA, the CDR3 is TGCAGTGCGAAAAACTGGGATACGCAGTATTTT. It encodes CSAKNWDTQYF.

CDR3 region: CASSYGPPTNQPQHF. For the CDR3, the DNA is TGTGCCAGCAGCTACGGGCCCCCTACGAATCAGCCCCAGCATTTT. The genes are TRBV5-6 and TRBJ1-5; D remains ambiguous. Trimming removed 3 bases from V and 4 bases from J, with 14 bases in between. Per germline, CDR1 SGHDT and CDR2 YYEEEE. The CDR3 covers 15 residues.